Each of the 3 T cell receptor beta chains below was sequenced from the same sample in a study of cytomegalovirus exposure and HLA in healthy donors. Primers: 60 Vbeta forward and 13 Jbeta reverse. The protocol was immunoSEQ multiplex PCR, while the TCRdb copy is restricted to in-frame clones and leaves out a portion. The sample yields under 95,000 clones, around 77% seen once. Sequences were obtained from PBMCs. The receptors were sampled from a boy aged 5-17 years in good health and CMV-seronegative.

The gene calls are TRBV7-8 and TRBJ1-1, with 10 bases matching TRBD1. The CDR3 runs 15 residues. CDR1 is SGHVS and CDR2 is FQNEAQ in the germline V gene. V trimming: 5 bases; J trimming: 4 bases; junction bases outside the gene matches: 7. For the CDR3, the DNA is TGTGCCAGCAGCACCCGACAGGGGGCAGGCACTGAAGCTTTCTTT. Its translation: CASSTRQGAGTEAFF. Variable domain in full (rest from reference TRBV7-8 and TRBJ1-1): GAGVSQSPRYKVAKRGQDVALRCDPISGHVSLFWYQQALGQGPEFLTYFQNEAQLDKSGLPSDRFFAERPEGSVSTLKIQRTQQEDSAVYLCASSTRQGAGTEAFFGQGTRLTVV.

J is TRBJ1-2 and V is TRBV6-5; 8 nucleotides match TRBD1. V trimming: 0 bases; J trimming: 2 bases; junction bases outside the gene matches: 2. CDR3 length: 15 residues. CDR1 and CDR2 (germline): MNHEY, SVGAGI. The CDR3 sequence is CASSYSQGANYGYTF. The CDR3 nucleotides are TGTGCCAGCAGTTACTCGCAGGGGGCGAACTATGGCTACACCTTC.

V usage is TRBV6-1 and J usage is TRBJ2-1; D may be TRBD1 (5 bases). Looked up from germline, CDR1 is MNHNS and CDR2 is SASEGT. The CDR3 spans 16 residues. Trimming cost V 4 bases and J 2 bases, with 15 bases left between them. The CDR3 loop is CASSVTRQFPYNEQFF. The CDR3, as DNA: TGTGCCAGCAGTGTTACCCGACAGTTCCCCTACAATGAGCAGTTCTTC.